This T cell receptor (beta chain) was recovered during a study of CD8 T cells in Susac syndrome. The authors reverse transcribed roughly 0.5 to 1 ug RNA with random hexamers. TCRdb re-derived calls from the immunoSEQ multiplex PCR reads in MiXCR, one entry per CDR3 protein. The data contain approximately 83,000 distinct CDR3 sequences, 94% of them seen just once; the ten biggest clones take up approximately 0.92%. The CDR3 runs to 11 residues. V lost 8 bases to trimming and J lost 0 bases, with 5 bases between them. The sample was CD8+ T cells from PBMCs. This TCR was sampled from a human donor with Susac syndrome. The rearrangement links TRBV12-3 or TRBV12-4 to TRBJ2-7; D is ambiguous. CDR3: CASADSYEQYF. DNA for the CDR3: TGTGCCAGCGCGGACTCCTACGAGCAGTACTTC.